This T cell receptor (beta chain) appears in the sequencing data of a study of shared clonotypes between healthy human individuals. Study-wide findings and caveats: Sampling used blood alone; tissue repertoires probably differ.

Turning to this clone: Its cognate antigen is unknown.

Caucasian adults living in Nashville, Tennessee, provided all samples. The CDR3 length is 14 residues. The V segment lost 6 bases and the J segment 5 bases; nucleotides outside the gene matches: 6. Germline V gene sequence: CDR1 SGHAT, CDR2 FQDESV (reference sequence). Repertoires were generated with immunoSEQ multiplex PCR, while TCRdb's copy carries only in-frame clones and drops some. The profile shows some 2,500,000 clones, roughly 93% of them singletons. This clonotype was obtained from a man aged 18 to 29 in good health. Some clones in this sample may be carry-over from other donors' samples. Specimen: naive CD4+ T cells from PBMCs. Subset described: CD45RA+ positively selected. This sequence joins TRBV11-1 and TRBJ2-2; 7 bases map to TRBD1. CDR3 sequence reads: CASRRAGGTGELFF. CDR3 nucleotides: TGTGCCAGCAGGCGGGCAGGGGGAACCGGGGAGCTGTTTTTT.